This T cell receptor beta chain appears in the sequencing data of a study of Graves' ophthalmopathy and Graves' hyperthyroidism. Findings of the study overall: Using 13 signatures, a model distinguished ophthalmopathy from stable hyperthyroidism, reaching roughly 90% sensitivity and 80% to 83% specificity. The model's prediction of ophthalmopathy progression had about 70% sensitivity and around 78% specificity.

This clonotype has only one observation. Its antigen is currently unknown. Diagnosis used clinical symptoms, serum thyroxine, TRAb, thyroid ultrasound and orbital computed tomography. PBMCs were obtained from roughly 9.4 ml of fresh peripheral blood. This CDR3 is 15 amino acids long. V lost 6 bases, J lost 6 bases, and 11 bases stayed unmatched. Amplifying from RNA transcripts, the study obtained TCR beta CDR3 regions. First-round RT-PCR with HTBI primers preceded a second-round multiplex PCR. TCRdb reprocessed the multiplex PCR reads via MiXCR and lists one record per CDR3 protein. Altogether 600,000 to 700,000 distinct CDR3 sequences are present, roughly 39% being singletons, with the ten largest covering around 3%.

The source material was peripheral blood. The genes are TRBV12-3 or TRBV12-4 and TRBJ2-5, with 9 bases identical to TRBD1. The TCR originated in an adult man with Graves' ophthalmopathy. The CDR3 DNA reads TGTGCCAGCAGCCCCAGGGGACAGGGTACCAAGACCCAGTACTTC. Residues: CASSPRGQGTKTQYF.